This paragraph reports one T cell receptor beta chain. Original processing methods: Estimation of nucleated cell counts relied on the amplification of reference gene primers. The method was immunoSEQ multiplex PCR; TCRdb's version includes in-frame clones alone and lacks a portion of them. V, J and clone size reflect that table, while D and trimming were determined from the DNA. The sample consists of tens of thousands of clones, just over 85% of them appearing once. This entry comes from a study of blood T cell repertoires in COVID-19. On the study more broadly: Donors in the United States, Italy and Spain gave samples during acute or convalescent COVID-19. PBMCs, B-cell-depleted T cells, or T cells provided the cDNA or gDNA that made up the material.

The CDR3 loop spans 16 amino acids. Germline CDR1 reads MNHEY; CDR2 reads SVGEGT. The ends were cut back, 5 bases at V and 4 bases at J, with 15 bases in the middle. The clonotype originates from a woman aged 70-85 years with acute or convalescent COVID-19. Material: peripheral blood. This sequence joins TRBV6-2 or TRBV6-3 and TRBJ2-6; TRBD1 might be the D (6 bases). CDR3 nucleotide sequence: TGTGCCAGCAGTATGGCCTCCGGGACAGGGGCCAACGTCCTGACTTTC. Translating gives CASSMASGTGANVLTF.